The T cell receptor beta chain described here comes from a study of blood T cell repertoires in COVID-19. Study information: From T cells, B-cell-depleted T cells, or PBMCs came the material, which was cDNA or gDNA.

Enrolled through a virtual design, the participants were between roughly 18 and 100 years of age and came from about two dozen US areas. Clinical history reported by participants formed the basis on which cohorts were assigned. Germline trimming cut 3 bases from V and 4 bases from J; bases unmatched to any gene: 5. The CDR3 spans 14 residues. From germline, CDR1 is LNHDA and CDR2 SQIVND (reference sequence). Assay: immunoSEQ multiplex PCR; the TCRdb copy retains only in-frame clones and omits some. Altogether roughly 180,000 clones are present, 81% being singletons, with the ten largest covering around 6%.

This chain connects TRBV19 to TRBJ1-2, with TRBD1 matching 7 bases. The sequencing input was PBMCs or T cells enriched from blood (not recorded which). The sequence was obtained from a woman in her forties with acute COVID-19. CDR3 nucleotide sequence: TGTGCCAGTAGTATCCCGTCAGGGGGCTATGGCTACACCTTC. Translation: CASSIPSGGYGYTF.